This T cell receptor beta chain was captured in a study of chemoradiotherapy in HPV16-positive cancers. Findings of the study overall: Only a couple of HPV16-positive patients supplied the functional HPV-specificity definition.

Sequencing was performed with immunoSEQ multiplex PCR; in TCRdb, only in-frame clones are kept and a portion is missing. The sample holds 17,000 or so clones, over 90% seen once. On this clone: The antigen remains undetermined.

J gave up 7 bases and V 5 bases, and 5 bases lay outside the gene matches. This CDR3 region has 14 residues. Looked up from germline, CDR1 is PRHDT and CDR2 is FYEKMQ (reference sequence). Sequences were derived from blood, sampled from a patient who underwent chemoradiotherapy. The rearrangement links TRBV13 to TRBJ1-2; 12 bases fit TRBD1. This receptor was obtained from a human donor with HPV-associated anogenital cancer. The CDR3 DNA reads TGTGCCAGCAGCCGGGACAGGGGGCCTCGTGGCTACACCTTC. Translated, it gives CASSRDRGPRGYTF.